This entry is about one T cell receptor (beta chain). From germline, CDR1 is MNHEY and CDR2 SMNVEV (reference sequence). The germline V and J ends were trimmed by 5 bases and 0 bases, with 14 bases remaining between them. This CDR3 contains 15 residues. The data were produced by immunoSEQ multiplex PCR, yet TCRdb's version contains in-frame clones alone and is incomplete. There are 180,000 or so clones in the sample; roughly 87% occur only once, and under 2.5% lies in the top ten. The data were taken from a study of blood T cell repertoires in COVID-19. This clonotype was obtained from a woman in her forties with acute COVID-19. Sequencing was done on a sample of PBMCs or T cells enriched from blood (not recorded which). V usage is TRBV27 and J usage is TRBJ2-7; TRBD2 might be the D (8 bases). CDR3 loop: CASSLSGTDSYEQYF. CDR3 bases: TGTGCCAGCAGTCTTAGCGGGACAGACTCCTACGAGCAGTACTTC.